This entry is about one TCR beta chain. The sample is drawn from a study of cytomegalovirus exposure and HLA in healthy donors. Researchers ran the PCR with 60 Vbeta and 13 Jbeta primers. Sequenced by immunoSEQ multiplex PCR; TCRdb stores in-frame clones only, minus some. The sample lists 160,000 or so clones; around nine tenths were seen once. The germline V and J ends were trimmed by 0 bases and 8 bases, with 16 bases remaining between them. This CDR3 contains 15 residues. Looked up from germline, CDR1 is ENHRY and CDR2 is SYGVKD. The material sequenced was PBMCs. The TCR was taken from a woman in her late teens or twenties in good health and CMV-seronegative. The chain couples TRBV10-3 to TRBJ1-1; no reliable D call. DNA of the CDR3: TGTGCCATCAGTGAGTCGAAGGAGGTTTTCGAAGAAGCTTTCTTT. Translated, it gives CAISESKEVFEEAFF.